The clone carrying this T cell receptor (beta chain) was found many times. These data belong to a study of Graves' ophthalmopathy and Graves' hyperthyroidism. For the study at large: No treatment had been given when peripheral blood was collected at initial diagnosis.

This CDR3 is built from 13 residues. V lost 3 bases, J lost 6 bases, and 12 bases lay in between. Amplification of TCR beta CDR3 regions used RNA transcripts. First-round RT-PCR employed HTBI primers, with a second-round multiplex PCR after it. MiXCR, applied by TCRdb to the multiplex PCR reads, yields one record per CDR3 protein. The sample carries 680,000 or so distinct CDR3 sequences, 20% to 25% recorded once. Material: peripheral blood. This chain connects TRBV12-3 or TRBV12-4 to TRBJ2-7; possible D gene TRBD1, 5 bases. This TCR was recovered from a woman under 30 with stable Graves' hyperthyroidism. Some clones in this sample may be carry-over from other donors' samples. The CDR3: CASSFAQGVEQYF. CDR3 nucleotide sequence: TGTGCCAGCAGTTTTGCCCAGGGCGTCGAGCAGTACTTC.